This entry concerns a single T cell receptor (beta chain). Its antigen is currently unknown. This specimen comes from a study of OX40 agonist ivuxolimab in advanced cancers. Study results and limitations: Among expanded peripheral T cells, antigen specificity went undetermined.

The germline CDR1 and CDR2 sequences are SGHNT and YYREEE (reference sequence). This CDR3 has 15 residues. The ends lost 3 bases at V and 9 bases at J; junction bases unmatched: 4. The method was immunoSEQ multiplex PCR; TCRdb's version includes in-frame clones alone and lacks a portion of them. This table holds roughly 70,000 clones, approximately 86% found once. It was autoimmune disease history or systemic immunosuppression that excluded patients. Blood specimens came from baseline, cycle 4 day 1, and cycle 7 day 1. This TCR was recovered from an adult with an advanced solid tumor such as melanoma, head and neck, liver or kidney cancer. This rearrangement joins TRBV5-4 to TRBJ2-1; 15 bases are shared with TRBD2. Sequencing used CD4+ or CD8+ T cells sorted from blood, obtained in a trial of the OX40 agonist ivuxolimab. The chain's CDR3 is CASSSGLAGGLEQFF. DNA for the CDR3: TGTGCCAGCAGCTCAGGACTAGCGGGGGGGCTTGAGCAGTTCTTC.